This TCR beta chain was captured in a study of blood T cell repertoires in COVID-19 (dated by TCRdb to 2018 to 2021). For the study in its entirety: The collaborator samples originated in the United States, Italy and Spain and spanned the acute and convalescent phases of COVID-19. Subjects who had been exposed to COVID-19, were actively infected with it, or had recovered from it provided the deeply sampled blood TCRbeta repertoires that made up the dataset. Sample metadata almost always included a de-identified subject ID, COVID-19 status, age in years and sex. HLA class I and class II types, where available, came from metadata supplied by the sample provider rather than from assay-based typing. The prospective study material was composed of cDNA or gDNA derived from T cells, B-cell-depleted T cells, or PBMCs. Samples came from the ongoing ImmuneRACE study (first 160 participants) plus 1,254 subjects from 6 global collaborators. The repertoires were released in a freely available public database meant as a resource for research on the immune response to SARS-CoV-2. Findings and caveats that apply to the study as a whole: The amount of clinical and demographic metadata varied by source and participant and was provided uncurated.

Samples from volunteer blood donors who had recovered from COVID-19 were contributed by a second Seattle source. The collaborating institutions used their own protocols to collect whole blood in K2EDTA tubes. For TCRbeta analysis, collaborators shipped samples as frozen whole blood, isolated PBMCs, or DNA extracted from either of those sample types. TCRbeta CDR3 regions were amplified from genomic DNA using the immunoSEQ Assay, a bias-controlled multiplex PCR. The authors' analysis ran thus. Within the assay, amplification of reference gene primers was used to estimate how many nucleated cells each sample contained. Sequence reads were collapsed and filtered to measure the absolute abundance of every unique TCRbeta CDR3 rearrangement. For each sample, productive Simpson clonality was calculated as the square root of Simpson's diversity index over productive rearrangements. The clones in this table, taken by TCRdb from immuneACCESS, are in-frame only. Not every clone is retained; where verified, under half of the shortfall comes from an unresolved V gene, and the cause of the rest is unknown. That table supplies the V and J calls and clone size; D and trimming were determined from the DNA. Within this sample are under 300,000 clones, with roughly 87% of them counted one time only. The top ten hold 7.2% of the sample.

This clone came up once. Its antigen is currently not known. Relative to the germline gene, one junction end is altered; a read error may explain this. The CDR3 starts with the cysteine, ends with the phenylalanine, and has 15 residues. The CDR3 DNA has 45 bases and is translated from base 1. CDR1 and CDR2, looked up from the germline V gene, are KGHDR and SFDVKD. The sample consisted of peripheral blood. The chain is encoded by TRBV24-1 joined to TRBJ1-5; TRBD1 matches 8 bases in the middle. This receptor was taken from a man aged 55 to 70 who had recovered from COVID-19. The DNA reads as follows: TGTGCCACCAGTGACACAGGGGGTAGCGATCAGCCCCAGCATTTT. Its translation reads: CATSDTGGSDQPQHF.